These 17 T cell receptor beta chains were sequenced from one sample in a study of cytomegalovirus exposure and HLA in healthy donors. The table came from immunoSEQ multiplex PCR; TCRdb's copy has only in-frame clones and leaves some out. The sample contains 150,000 to 200,000 clones, more than 80% of which appear only once. The sequenced material came from PBMCs. Source of these receptors: a man aged 18-30 years in good health and CMV-seropositive.

The chain couples TRBV6-7 to TRBJ1-4; D is possibly TRBD1 (6 bases). TRBV6-7 is marked as an open reading frame, function uncertain. The V and J ends lost 6 bases and 11 bases respectively, with 22 bases between them. This CDR3 contains 15 residues. CDR3 nucleotide sequence: TGTGCCAGCAGACCCACCTCAAGACACAGGGAGAAACTGTTTTTT. It specifies CASRPTSRHREKLFF.

V is TRBV29-1 and J is TRBJ1-1; D remains unclear. This CDR3 spans 14 amino acids. The V end was cut by 2 bases, the J end by 12 bases, with 22 bases between. The germline V gene has CDR1 SQVTM and CDR2 ANQGSEA. The CDR3 here is CSVESLPSPTGTFF. CDR3 DNA sequence: TGCAGCGTTGAATCGTTACCGAGTCCAACGGGGACTTTCTTT.

This chain links TRBV28 with TRBJ1-2, with a possible D match to TRBD1 (5 bases). Germline loops: CDR1 MDHEN, CDR2 SYDVKM. This CDR3 is built from 15 residues. V was cut by 5 bases and J by 2 bases, with 15 bases left in between. In nucleotides, the CDR3 is TGTGCCAGCAGTGGGGCCTCCGCGCAGAACTATGGCTACACCTTC. Translating gives CASSGASAQNYGYTF.

The chain links TRBV7-2 to TRBJ2-1; the match to TRBD1 covers 8 bases. This CDR3 spans 14 amino acids. Germline lookup yields CDR1 SGHTA and CDR2 FQGNSA. The V and J ends lost 4 bases and 7 bases, in that order; junction bases with no gene match: 6. The DNA for the CDR3 is TGTGCCAGCAGCTCGTGGACAGGGAAAAATGAGCAGTTCTTC. Encoded protein: CASSSWTGKNEQFF. Together with reference TRBV7-2 and TRBJ2-1, the CDR3 gives the full variable domain: GAGVSQSPSNKVTEKGKDVELRCDPISGHTALYWYRQSLGQGLEFLIYFQGNSAPDKSGLPSDRFSAERTGGSVSTLTIQRTQQEDSAVYLCASSSWTGKNEQFFGPGTRLTVL.

The chain recombines TRBV19 with TRBJ2-7, with D perhaps matching TRBD2 (6 bases). The germline V gene encodes CDR1 LNHDA and CDR2 SQIVND (reference sequence). The ends were cut back, 4 bases at V and 6 bases at J, with 19 bases in the middle. The CDR3 is made up of 15 amino acids. Written as DNA, the CDR3 is TGTGCCAGTAGTACCCCGGGAGAGGCTGTAGGCGAGCAGTACTTC. It codes for CASSTPGEAVGEQYF.

The V gene is TRBV28, the J gene TRBJ1-5, with D possibly TRBD1 on 6 matching bases. This CDR3 is built from 14 residues. Trimming cost V 8 bases and J 7 bases, with 18 bases left between them. The germline gives CDR1 MDHEN, CDR2 SYDVKM. The CDR3 sequence is CASLVSGGDQPQHF. CDR3 nucleotides: TGTGCCAGCCTCGTGTCTGGGGGCGACCAGCCCCAGCATTTT. Supplemented by reference TRBV28 and TRBJ1-5, the full variable domain reads DVKVTQSSRYLVKRTGEKVFLECVQDMDHENMFWYRQDPGLGLRLIYFSYDVKMKEKGDIPEGYSVSREKKERFSLILESASTNQTSMYLCASLVSGGDQPQHFGDGTRLSIL.

This clone turned up a few times. V usage is TRBV30 and J usage is TRBJ1-2; tentative D call: TRBD1 (6 bases). In germline, CDR1 is GTSNPN, CDR2 SVGIG (reference sequence). V lost 1 base to trimming and J lost 10 bases, with 7 bases between them. The CDR3 contains 10 residues. Written as DNA, the CDR3 is TGTGCCTGGAGTGAGGGGGACTACACCTTC. It translates to CAWSEGDYTF.

V usage is TRBV18 and J usage is TRBJ1-1; 9 nucleotides agree with TRBD1. The J segment lost 3 bases and the V segment lost 1 base, leaving 3 bases of the junction unmatched. Germline CDR1 reads KGHSH; CDR2 reads LQKENI. This CDR3 has 15 amino acids. The CDR3 loop is CASSPRDRVDTEAFF. The CDR3 DNA follows: TGTGCCAGCTCACCACGGGACAGGGTGGACACTGAAGCTTTCTTT.

This chain links TRBV29-1 with TRBJ1-2, with D perhaps TRBD1 (5 bases). Per germline, CDR1 SQVTM and CDR2 ANQGSEA. The CDR3 is 13 residues long. Between the trimmed V and J ends, which lost 4 bases and 4 bases, there was a span of 13 bases. This CDR3 reads CSVGQGTLYGYTF. The CDR3 coding sequence is TGCAGCGTTGGGCAGGGCACCCTCTATGGCTACACCTTC. Supplemented by reference TRBV29-1 and TRBJ1-2, the full variable domain reads SAVISQKPSRDICQRGTSLTIQCQVDSQVTMMFWYRQQPGQSLTLIATANQGSEATYESGFVIDKFPISRPNLTFSTLTVSNMSPEDSSIYLCSVGQGTLYGYTFGSGTRLTVV.

The chain employs TRBV7-9 and TRBJ2-3; 8 positions agree with TRBD1. Germline-derived CDR1 and CDR2 are SEHNR and FQNEAQ (reference sequence). This CDR3 has 16 residues. Trimming cost V 1 base and J 5 bases; bases outside gene matches: 8. This CDR3 is CASSLGSPDRGDTQYF. For the CDR3, the DNA is TGTGCCAGCAGCTTAGGATCCCCCGACAGGGGAGATACGCAGTATTTT. Drawing the rest from reference TRBV7-9 and TRBJ2-3, the complete variable domain is DTGVSQNPRHKITKRGQNVTFRCDPISEHNRLYWYRQTLGQGPEFLTYFQNEAQLEKSRLLSDRFSAERPKGSFSTLEIQRTEQGDSAMYLCASSLGSPDRGDTQYFGPGTRLTVL.

This sequence joins TRBV5-6 and TRBJ2-5, with 11 bases aligning to TRBD2. The CDR3 is 16 amino acids. Germline CDR1 is SGHDT and CDR2 is YYEEEE. The trim removed 0 bases at V and 7 bases at J, leaving 8 bases unmatched. The chain's CDR3 is CASSLALAGGGGTQYF. CDR3 sequence (DNA): TGTGCCAGCAGCTTGGCTCTAGCGGGAGGCGGCGGGACCCAGTACTTC.

The chain carries TRBV5-1 and TRBJ2-3; D perhaps matches TRBD1 (6 bases). Germline loops: CDR1 SGHRS, CDR2 YFSETQ. V lost 4 bases, J lost 2 bases, and 11 bases lay in between. The CDR3 consists of 14 residues. The CDR3 reads CASSPGQPTDTQYF. The CDR3 DNA reads as TGCGCCAGCAGCCCCGGACAGCCCACAGATACGCAGTATTTT.

CDR3 sequence reads: CASMPGTGLYYEQYF. CDR3 sequence (DNA): TGTGCCAGCATGCCCGGGACGGGACTTTATTACGAGCAGTACTTC. The rearrangement joins TRBV7-9 to TRBJ2-7, with D tentatively TRBD2 (6 bases). Trimming removed 7 bases at V and 4 bases at J, with 20 bases between. There are 15 residues in the CDR3. Looked up from germline, CDR1 is SEHNR and CDR2 is FQNEAQ (reference sequence).

The gene calls are TRBV2 and TRBJ2-1, with D possibly being TRBD2 (6 bases). Germline V gene data show CDR1 as SNHLY and CDR2 as FYNNEI. Trimming removed 3 bases from V and 6 bases from J, with 9 bases in between. The CDR3 consists of 13 residues. CDR3 region: CASSEGTLNEQFF. CDR3 bases: TGTGCCAGCAGTGAGGGGACTCTCAATGAGCAGTTCTTC.

This sequence joins TRBV2 and TRBJ1-4, with 9 bases that match TRBD1. Germline lookup yields CDR1 SNHLY and CDR2 FYNNEI. CDR3 size: 14 residues. The V and J ends lost 5 bases and 6 bases, in that order; junction bases with no gene match: 4. CDR3 sequence (DNA): TGTGCCAGCAGTATGACAGGGGGAGATGAAAAACTGTTTTTT. It yields the protein CASSMTGGDEKLFF.

The CDR3: CASSLGRGSNEQYF. The DNA of the CDR3 is TGCGCCAGCAGCTTGGGCAGGGGTTCTAACGAGCAGTACTTC. The rearrangement joins TRBV5-1 to TRBJ2-7; D is possibly TRBD1 (6 bases). Germline lookup yields CDR1 SGHRS and CDR2 YFSETQ. The CDR3 runs 14 residues. The V and J ends lost 0 bases and 5 bases respectively, with 12 bases between them.

The gene calls are TRBV6-1 and TRBJ2-7, with 9 bases matching TRBD1. Trimming at V came to 6 bases and at J to 6 bases, leaving 9 bases not matched to a gene. Germline values: CDR1 MNHNS, CDR2 SASEGT. CDR3 length: 14 residues. As DNA, the CDR3 is TGTGCCAGCAGCTCAATCCGGACAGGGGCCGAGCAGTACTTC. This translates into CASSSIRTGAEQYF.